The clone carrying this T cell receptor beta chain appeared a single time. The sample belongs to a study of blood T cell repertoires in COVID-19. Original processing notes: Estimation of nucleated cell counts was performed using reference gene primer amplification. The repertoire was sequenced with immunoSEQ multiplex PCR; TCRdb's copy has only in-frame clones and lacks some. V, J and clone size derive from that table, while D and trimming were established from the DNA sequence. The data hold 300,000 to 450,000 clones, with over 85% observed a single time. This CDR3 spans 15 amino acids. Trimming shortened V by 3 bases and J by 0 bases, and 10 bases separated the two germline ends. Germline CDR1 is KGHSH and CDR2 is LQKENI.

This chain joins TRBV18 and TRBJ2-3; TRBD1 might be the D (5 bases). The origin of this receptor is a woman aged 55-70 years with COVID-19, enrolled during active disease. Sequencing was carried out using peripheral blood. The CDR3: CASSPRTQSTDTQYF. CDR3 bases: TGTGCCAGCTCACCCCGGACACAAAGCACAGATACGCAGTATTTT. Full variable domain (missing parts from reference TRBV18 and TRBJ2-3): NAGVMQNPRHLVRRRGQEARLRCSPMKGHSHVYWYRQLPEEGLKFMVYLQKENIIDESGMPKERFSAEFPKEGPSILRIQQVVRGDSAAYFCASSPRTQSTDTQYFGPGTRLTVL.